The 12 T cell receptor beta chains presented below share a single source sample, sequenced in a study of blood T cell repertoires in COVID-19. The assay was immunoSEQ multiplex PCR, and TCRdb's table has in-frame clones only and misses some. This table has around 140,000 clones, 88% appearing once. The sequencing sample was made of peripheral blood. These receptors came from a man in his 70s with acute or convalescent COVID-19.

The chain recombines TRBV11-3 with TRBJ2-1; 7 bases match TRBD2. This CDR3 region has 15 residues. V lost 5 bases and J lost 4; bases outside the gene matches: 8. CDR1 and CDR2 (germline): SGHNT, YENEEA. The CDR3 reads CASSLGGSTYNEQFF. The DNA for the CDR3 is TGTGCCAGCAGCCTGGGCGGGAGCACTTACAATGAGCAGTTCTTC. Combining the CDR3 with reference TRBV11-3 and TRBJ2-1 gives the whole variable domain EAGVVQSPRYKIIEKKQPVAFWCNPISGHNTLYWYLQNLGQGPELLIRYENEEAVDDSQLPKDRFSAERLKGVDSTLKIQPAELGDSAVYLCASSLGGSTYNEQFFGPGTRLTVL.

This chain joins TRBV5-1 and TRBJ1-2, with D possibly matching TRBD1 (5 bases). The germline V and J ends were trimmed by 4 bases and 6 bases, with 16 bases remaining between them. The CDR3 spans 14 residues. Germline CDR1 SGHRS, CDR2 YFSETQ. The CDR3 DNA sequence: TGCGCCAGCAGCCTGAGGGGTAGCGGGGATGGCTACACCTTC. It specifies CASSLRGSGDGYTF.

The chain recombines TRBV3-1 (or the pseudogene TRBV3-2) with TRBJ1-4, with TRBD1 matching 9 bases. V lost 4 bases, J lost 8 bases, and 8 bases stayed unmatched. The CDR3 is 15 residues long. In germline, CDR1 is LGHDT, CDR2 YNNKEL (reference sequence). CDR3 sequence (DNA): TGTGCCAGCAGCCCGAGACAGGGGGTGGAAGAAAAACTGTTTTTT. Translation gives CASSPRQGVEEKLFF.

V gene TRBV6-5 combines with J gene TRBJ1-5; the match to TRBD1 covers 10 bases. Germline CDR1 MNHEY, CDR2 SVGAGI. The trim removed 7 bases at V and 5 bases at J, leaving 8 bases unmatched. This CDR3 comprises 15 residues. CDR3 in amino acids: CASKSGQGLYQPQHF. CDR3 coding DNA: TGTGCCAGCAAATCGGGACAGGGGCTATATCAGCCCCAGCATTTT.

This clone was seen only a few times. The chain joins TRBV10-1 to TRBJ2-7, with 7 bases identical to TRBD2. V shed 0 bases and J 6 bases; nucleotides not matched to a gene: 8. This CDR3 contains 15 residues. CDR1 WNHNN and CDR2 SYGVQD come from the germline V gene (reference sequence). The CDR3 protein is CASSESKGLLSEQYF. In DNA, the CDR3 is TGCGCCAGCAGTGAGTCGAAGGGACTACTGTCCGAGCAGTACTTC.

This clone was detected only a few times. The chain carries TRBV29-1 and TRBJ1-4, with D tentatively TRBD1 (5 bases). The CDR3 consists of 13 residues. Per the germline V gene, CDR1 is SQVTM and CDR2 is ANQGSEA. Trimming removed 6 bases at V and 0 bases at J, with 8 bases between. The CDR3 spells CSVSGTTNEKLFF. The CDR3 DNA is TGCAGCGTGTCAGGGACAACTAATGAAAAACTGTTTTTT.

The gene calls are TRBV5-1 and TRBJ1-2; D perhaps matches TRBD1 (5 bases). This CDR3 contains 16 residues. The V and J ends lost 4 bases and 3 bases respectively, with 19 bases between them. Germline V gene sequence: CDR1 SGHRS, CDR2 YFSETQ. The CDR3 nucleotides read TGCGCCAGCAGCCCGGATTCGGTGGGGCCTTACTATGGCTACACCTTC. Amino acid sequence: CASSPDSVGPYYGYTF.

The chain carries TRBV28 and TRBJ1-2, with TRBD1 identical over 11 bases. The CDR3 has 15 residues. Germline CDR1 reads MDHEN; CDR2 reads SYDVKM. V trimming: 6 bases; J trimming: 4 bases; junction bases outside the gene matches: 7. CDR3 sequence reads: CASRPLGTGGYGYTF. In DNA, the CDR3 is TGTGCCAGCAGGCCGCTAGGGACAGGGGGCTATGGCTACACCTTC.

The CDR3 loop reads CASSQDLGTGSTDTQYF. The CDR3 DNA follows: TGTGCCAGCAGCCAAGATCTTGGGACAGGGAGCACAGATACGCAGTATTTT. The rearrangement links TRBV3-1 (or the pseudogene TRBV3-2) to TRBJ2-3, with TRBD1 identical over 9 bases. Per germline, CDR1 LGHDT and CDR2 YNNKEL (reference sequence). The ends lost 0 bases at V and 0 bases at J; junction bases unmatched: 4. CDR3 length: 17 residues.

The CDR3: CASSLLDRDPAEQYF. The CDR3 DNA sequence: TGCGCCAGCAGCTTGTTGGACAGGGACCCCGCCGAGCAGTACTTC. The rearrangement joins TRBV5-1 to TRBJ2-7; 8 bases agree with TRBD1. The germline V gene has CDR1 SGHRS and CDR2 YFSETQ. The CDR3 contains 15 residues. Trimming cost V 1 base and J 6 bases; bases outside gene matches: 9.

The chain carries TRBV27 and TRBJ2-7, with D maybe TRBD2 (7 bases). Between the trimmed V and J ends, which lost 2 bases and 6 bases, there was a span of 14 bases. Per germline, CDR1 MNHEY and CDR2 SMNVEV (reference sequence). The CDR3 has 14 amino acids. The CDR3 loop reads CASSLGGDTVEQYF. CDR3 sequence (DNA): TGTGCCAGCAGTTTAGGGGGGGACACCGTCGAGCAGTACTTC.

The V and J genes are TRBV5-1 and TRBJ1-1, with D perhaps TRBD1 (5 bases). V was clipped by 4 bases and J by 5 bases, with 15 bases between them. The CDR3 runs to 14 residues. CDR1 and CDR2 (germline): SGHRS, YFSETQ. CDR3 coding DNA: TGCGCCAGCAGCGCCTGGGGGGTGGGAACTGAAGCTTTCTTT. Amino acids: CASSAWGVGTEAFF.